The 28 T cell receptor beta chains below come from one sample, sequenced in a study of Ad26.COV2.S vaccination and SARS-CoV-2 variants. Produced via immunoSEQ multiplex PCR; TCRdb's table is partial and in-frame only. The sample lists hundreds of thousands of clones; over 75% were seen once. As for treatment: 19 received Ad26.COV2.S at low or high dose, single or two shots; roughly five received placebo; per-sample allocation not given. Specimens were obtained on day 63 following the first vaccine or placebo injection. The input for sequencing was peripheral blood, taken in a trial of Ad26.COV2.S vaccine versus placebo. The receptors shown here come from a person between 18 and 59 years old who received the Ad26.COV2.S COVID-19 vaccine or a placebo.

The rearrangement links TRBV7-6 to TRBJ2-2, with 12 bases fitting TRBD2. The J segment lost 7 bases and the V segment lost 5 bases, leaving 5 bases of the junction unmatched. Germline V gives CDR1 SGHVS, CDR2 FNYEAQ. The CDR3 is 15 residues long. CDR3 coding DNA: TGTGCCAGCAGCCCGGGACTAGCGGGCGTCGGGGAGCTGTTTTTT. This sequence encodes CASSPGLAGVGELFF.

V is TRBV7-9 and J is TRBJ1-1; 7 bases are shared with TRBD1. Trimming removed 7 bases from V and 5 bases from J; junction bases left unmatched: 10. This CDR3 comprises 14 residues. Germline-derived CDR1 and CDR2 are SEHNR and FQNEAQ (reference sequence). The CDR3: CASTSSLRGTEAFF. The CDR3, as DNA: TGTGCCAGCACCTCGTCACTCAGGGGGACTGAAGCTTTCTTT.

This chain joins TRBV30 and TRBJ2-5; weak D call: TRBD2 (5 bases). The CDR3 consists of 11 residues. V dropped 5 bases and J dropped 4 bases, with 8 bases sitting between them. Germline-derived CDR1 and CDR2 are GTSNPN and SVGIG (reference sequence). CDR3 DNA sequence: TGTGCCTGGGTAGGAGGAGAGACCCAGTACTTC. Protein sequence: CAWVGGETQYF.

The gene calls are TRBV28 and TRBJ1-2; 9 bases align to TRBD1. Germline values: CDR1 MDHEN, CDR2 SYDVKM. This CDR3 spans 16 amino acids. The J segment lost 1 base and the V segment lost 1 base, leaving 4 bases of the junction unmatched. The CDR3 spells CASSLLRGQGNYGYTF. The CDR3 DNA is TGTGCCAGCAGTTTATTACGGGGACAGGGTAACTATGGCTACACCTTC.

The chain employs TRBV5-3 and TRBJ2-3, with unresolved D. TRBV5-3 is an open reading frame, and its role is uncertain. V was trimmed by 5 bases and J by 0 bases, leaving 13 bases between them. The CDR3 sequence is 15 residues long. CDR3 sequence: CARSTSGGSTDTQYF. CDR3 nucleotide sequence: TGTGCCAGAAGTACCTCGGGTGGGAGCACAGATACGCAGTATTTT.

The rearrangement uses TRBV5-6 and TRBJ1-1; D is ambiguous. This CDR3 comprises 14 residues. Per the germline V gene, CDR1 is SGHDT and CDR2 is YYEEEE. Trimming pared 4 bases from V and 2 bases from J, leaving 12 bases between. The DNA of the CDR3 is TGTGCCAGCAGCCTCTTTGCGGGTAACACTGAAGCTTTCTTT. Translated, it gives CASSLFAGNTEAFF.

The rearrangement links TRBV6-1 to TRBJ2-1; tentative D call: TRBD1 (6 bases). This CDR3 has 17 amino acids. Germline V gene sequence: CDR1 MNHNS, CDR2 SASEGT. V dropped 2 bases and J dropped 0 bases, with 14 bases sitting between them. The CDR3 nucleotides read TGTGCCAGCAGTGAAACCAGGACAGTGAGCTCCTACAATGAGCAGTTCTTC. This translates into CASSETRTVSSYNEQFF.

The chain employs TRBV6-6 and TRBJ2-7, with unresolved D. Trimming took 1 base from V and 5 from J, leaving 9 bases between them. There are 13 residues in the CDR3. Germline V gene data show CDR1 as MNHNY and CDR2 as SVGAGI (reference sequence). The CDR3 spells CASSYFGLNEQYF. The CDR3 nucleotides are TGTGCCAGCAGTTACTTTGGATTAAACGAGCAGTACTTC.

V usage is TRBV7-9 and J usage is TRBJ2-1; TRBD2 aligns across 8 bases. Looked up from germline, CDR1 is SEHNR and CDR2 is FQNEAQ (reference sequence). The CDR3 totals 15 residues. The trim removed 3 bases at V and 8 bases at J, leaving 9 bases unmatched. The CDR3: CASSLPGTRLDEQFF. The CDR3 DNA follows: TGTGCCAGCAGCTTGCCCGGGACTAGACTCGATGAGCAGTTCTTC.

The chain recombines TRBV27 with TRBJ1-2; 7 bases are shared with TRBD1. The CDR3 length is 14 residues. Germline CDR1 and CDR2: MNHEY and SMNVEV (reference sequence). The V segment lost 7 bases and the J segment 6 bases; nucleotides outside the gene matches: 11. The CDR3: CASTRQGQLDGYTF. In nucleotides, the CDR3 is TGTGCCAGCACCAGACAGGGCCAATTGGATGGCTACACCTTC.

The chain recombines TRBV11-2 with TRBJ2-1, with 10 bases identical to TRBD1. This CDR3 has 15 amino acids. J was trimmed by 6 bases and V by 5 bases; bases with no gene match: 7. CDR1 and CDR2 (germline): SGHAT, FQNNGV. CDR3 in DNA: TGTGCCAGCAGCGCCAGACAGGGGGCGCGCAATGAGCAGTTCTTC. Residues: CASSARQGARNEQFF. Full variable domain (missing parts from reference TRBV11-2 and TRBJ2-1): EAGVAQSPRYKIIEKRQSVAFWCNPISGHATLYWYQQILGQGPKLLIQFQNNGVVDDSQLPKDRFSAERLKGVDSTLKIQPAKLEDSAVYLCASSARQGARNEQFFGPGTRLTVL.

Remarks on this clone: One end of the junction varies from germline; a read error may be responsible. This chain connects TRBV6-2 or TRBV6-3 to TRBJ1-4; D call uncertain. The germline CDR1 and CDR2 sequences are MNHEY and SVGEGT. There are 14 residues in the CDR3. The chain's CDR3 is CASSYSKYITSPVF. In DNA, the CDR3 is TGTGCCAGCAGTTACTCGAAGTACATTACGTCCCCCGTTTTT.

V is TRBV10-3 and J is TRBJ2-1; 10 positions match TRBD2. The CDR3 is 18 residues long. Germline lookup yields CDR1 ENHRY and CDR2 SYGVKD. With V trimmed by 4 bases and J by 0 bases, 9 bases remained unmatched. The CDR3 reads CAISVRLAGASSYNEQFF. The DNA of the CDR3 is TGTGCCATCAGTGTGAGGCTAGCGGGAGCCAGCTCCTACAATGAGCAGTTCTTC.

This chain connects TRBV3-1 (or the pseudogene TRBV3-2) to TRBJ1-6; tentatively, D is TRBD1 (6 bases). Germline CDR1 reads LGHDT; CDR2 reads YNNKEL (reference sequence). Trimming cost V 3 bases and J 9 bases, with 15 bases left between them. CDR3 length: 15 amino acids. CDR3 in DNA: TGTGCCAGCAGCCAGAGTACAGGGAAAAGTTCACCCCTCCACTTT. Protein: CASSQSTGKSSPLHF.

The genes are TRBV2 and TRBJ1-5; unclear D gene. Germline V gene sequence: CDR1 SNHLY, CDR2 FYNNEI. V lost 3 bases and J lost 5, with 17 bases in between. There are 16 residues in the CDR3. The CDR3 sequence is CASSEETSSTDQPQHF. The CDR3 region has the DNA TGTGCCAGCAGTGAGGAGACATCTTCTACGGATCAGCCCCAGCATTTT.

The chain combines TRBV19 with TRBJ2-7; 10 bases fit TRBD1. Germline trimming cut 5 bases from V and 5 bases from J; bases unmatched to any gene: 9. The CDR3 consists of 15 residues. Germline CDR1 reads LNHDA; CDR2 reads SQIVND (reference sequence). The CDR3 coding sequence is TGTGCCAGTAGTTCCCGGGACAGGGGTCTCGACGAGCAGTACTTC. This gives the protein CASSSRDRGLDEQYF. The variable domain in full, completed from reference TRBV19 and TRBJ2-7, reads DGGITQSPKYLFRKEGQNVTLSCEQNLNHDAMYWYRQDPGQGLRLIYYSQIVNDFQKGDIAEGYSVSREKKESFPLTVTSAQKNPTAFYLCASSSRDRGLDEQYFGPGTRLTVT.

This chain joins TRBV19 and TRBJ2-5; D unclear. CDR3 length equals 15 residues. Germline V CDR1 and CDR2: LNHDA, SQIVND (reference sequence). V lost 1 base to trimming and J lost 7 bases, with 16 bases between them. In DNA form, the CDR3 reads TGTGCCAGTAGTATAGTGGGGTCCCCCGCTGGGACCCAGTACTTC. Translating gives CASSIVGSPAGTQYF.

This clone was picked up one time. In DNA form, the CDR3 reads TGTGCCAGCAGCTGGAACCTAGCGGCAGGATACAATGAGCAGTTCTTC. Protein sequence: CASSWNLAAGYNEQFF. The chain has TRBV7-6 and TRBJ2-1, with 7 bases identical to TRBD2. In germline, CDR1 is SGHVS, CDR2 FNYEAQ. After removal of 4 bases from V and 4 bases from J, the junction contained 10 bases not matched to a gene. The CDR3 sequence is 16 residues long.

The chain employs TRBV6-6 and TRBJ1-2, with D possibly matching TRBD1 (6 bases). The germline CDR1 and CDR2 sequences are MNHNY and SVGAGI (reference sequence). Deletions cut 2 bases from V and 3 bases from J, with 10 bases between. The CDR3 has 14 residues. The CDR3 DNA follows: TGTGCCAGCAGTTACGCAGGGGCGTACTATGGCTACACCTTC. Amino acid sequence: CASSYAGAYYGYTF.

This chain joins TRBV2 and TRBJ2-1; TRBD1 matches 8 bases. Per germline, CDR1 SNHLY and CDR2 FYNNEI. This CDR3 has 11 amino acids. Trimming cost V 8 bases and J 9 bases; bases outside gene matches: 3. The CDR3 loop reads CASQGAAEQFF. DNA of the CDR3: TGTGCCAGCCAGGGGGCTGCTGAGCAGTTCTTC. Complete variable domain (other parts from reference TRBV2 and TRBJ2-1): EPEVTQTPSHQVTQMGQEVILRCVPISNHLYFYWYRQILGQKVEFLVSFYNNEISEKSEIFDDQFSVERPDGSNFTLKIRSTKLEDSAMYFCASQGAAEQFFGPGTRLTVL.

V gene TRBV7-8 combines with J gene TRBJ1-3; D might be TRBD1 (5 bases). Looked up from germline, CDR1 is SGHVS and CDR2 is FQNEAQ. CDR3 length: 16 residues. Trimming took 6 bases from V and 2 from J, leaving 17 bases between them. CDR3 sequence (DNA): TGTGCCAGCAGTTATAGACGGGACCGAACTGGAAACACCATATATTTT. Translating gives CASSYRRDRTGNTIYF.

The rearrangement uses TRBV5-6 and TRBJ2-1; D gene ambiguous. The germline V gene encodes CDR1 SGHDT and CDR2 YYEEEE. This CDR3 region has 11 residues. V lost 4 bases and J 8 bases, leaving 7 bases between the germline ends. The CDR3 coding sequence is TGTGCCAGCAGCAATTACGATGAGCAGTTCTTC. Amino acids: CASSNYDEQFF.

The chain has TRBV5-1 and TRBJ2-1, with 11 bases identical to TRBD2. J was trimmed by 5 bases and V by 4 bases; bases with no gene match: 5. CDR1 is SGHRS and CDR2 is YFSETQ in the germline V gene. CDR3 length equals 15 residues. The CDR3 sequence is CASSPLAGVNNEQFF. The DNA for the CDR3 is TGCGCCAGCAGCCCACTAGCGGGAGTTAACAATGAGCAGTTCTTC.

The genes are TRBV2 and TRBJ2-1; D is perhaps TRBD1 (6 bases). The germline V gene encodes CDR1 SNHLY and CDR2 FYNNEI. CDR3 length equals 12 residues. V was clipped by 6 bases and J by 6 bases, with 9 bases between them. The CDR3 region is CASSRRGNEQFF. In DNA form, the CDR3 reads TGTGCCAGCAGCCGCAGGGGCAATGAGCAGTTCTTC.

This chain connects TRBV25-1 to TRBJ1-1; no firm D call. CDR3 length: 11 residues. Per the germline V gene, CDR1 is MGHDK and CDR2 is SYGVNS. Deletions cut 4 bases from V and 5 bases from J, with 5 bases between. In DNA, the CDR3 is TGTGCCAGCAGTGTCGTAACTGAAGCTTTCTTT. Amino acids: CASSVVTEAFF.

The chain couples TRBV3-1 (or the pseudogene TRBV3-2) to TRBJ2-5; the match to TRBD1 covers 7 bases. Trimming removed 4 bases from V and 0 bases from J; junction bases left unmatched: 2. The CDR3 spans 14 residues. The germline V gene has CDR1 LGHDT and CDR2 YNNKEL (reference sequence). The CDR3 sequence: CASSLQGYQETQYF. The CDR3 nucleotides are TGTGCCAGCAGCCTACAGGGGTACCAAGAGACCCAGTACTTC.

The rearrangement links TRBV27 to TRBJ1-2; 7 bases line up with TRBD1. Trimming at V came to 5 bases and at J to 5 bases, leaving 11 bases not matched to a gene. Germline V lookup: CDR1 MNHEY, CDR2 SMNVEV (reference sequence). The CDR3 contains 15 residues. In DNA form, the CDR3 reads TGTGCCAGCAGTGCTACTCCGGGACAGCCTTATGGCTACACCTTC. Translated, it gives CASSATPGQPYGYTF.

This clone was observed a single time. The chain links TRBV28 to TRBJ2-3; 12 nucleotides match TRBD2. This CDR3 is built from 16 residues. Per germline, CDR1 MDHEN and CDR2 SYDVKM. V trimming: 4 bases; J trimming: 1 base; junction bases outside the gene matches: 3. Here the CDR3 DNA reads TGTGCCAGCAGTTCTTGGACTAGCGGGGGCACAGATACGCAGTATTTT. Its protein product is CASSSWTSGGTDTQYF. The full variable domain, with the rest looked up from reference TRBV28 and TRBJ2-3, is DVKVTQSSRYLVKRTGEKVFLECVQDMDHENMFWYRQDPGLGLRLIYFSYDVKMKEKGDIPEGYSVSREKKERFSLILESASTNQTSMYLCASSSWTSGGTDTQYFGPGTRLTVL.